A single sample gave rise to the 4 T cell receptor beta chains below, sequenced in a study of post-analysis software for immune sequencing data (dated by TCRdb to between 2014 and 2017). Here is what the overall study found, with its caveats: Four or five TRBV segments, including TRBV5-6, TRBV5-1 and TRBV20-1, were significantly more frequent in patients than controls.

Antigens of these TCRs are unknown. The method was PCR. The instrument was an Illumina HiSeq 2500. To reduce PCR and sequencing biases, unique molecular identifiers were built into the TCR beta cDNA libraries. Through fastp at Q25 and MiXCR, TCRdb rebuilt clones from the public reads, retaining in-frame beta chains. Each entry merges the rows of one CDR3 protein and shows their most common DNA and genes. This sample comprises 380,000 or so distinct CDR3 sequences, 30% to 45% of them detected only once. The ten largest clonotypes hold 13% of the sample. Specimen: blood. Receptors were obtained from a girl aged 10 to 17 with multiple sclerosis.

The J gene is TRBJ2-7, the V gene TRBV5-1; possible D gene TRBD1, 6 bases. The CDR3 has 13 residues. CDR1 SGHRS and CDR2 YFSETQ come from the germline V gene. V lost 2 bases and J 7 bases, leaving 13 bases between the germline ends. The CDR3 loop reads CASSFREGGEQYF. As DNA, the CDR3 is TGCGCCAGCAGCTTTAGGGAAGGGGGAGAGCAGTACTTC.

This chain links TRBV7-2 with TRBJ2-6; D gene unclear. Trimming cost V 5 bases and J 0 bases, with 11 bases left between them. The CDR3 has 16 amino acids. Germline-derived CDR1 and CDR2 are SGHTA and FQGNSA. In DNA, the CDR3 is TGTGCCAGCAGCCCTGACGGACCCTCTGGGGCCAACGTCCTGACTTTC. Encoded protein: CASSPDGPSGANVLTF.

V gene TRBV4-1 combines with J gene TRBJ2-5, with 7 bases fitting TRBD1. The tail of the sequence fits TRBJ2-7 better, so the J call may be wrong. This CDR3 is 15 amino acids long. In germline, CDR1 is MGHRA, CDR2 YSYEKL. Here the CDR3 DNA reads TGCGCCAGCAGCCAAGGTCGACAGGGCGCGTACGAGCAGTACTTC. As protein: CASSQGRQGAYEQYF.

The CDR3 bases are TGTGCCAGCAGTTCCCCCGGGACCAAAAAAGAGGCCCAGTACTTC. Protein: CASSSPGTKKEAQYF. The chain joins TRBV6-2 or TRBV6-3 to TRBJ2-4, with D possibly being TRBD1 or TRBD2 (5 bases each). Germline V gives CDR1 MNHEY, CDR2 SVGEGT. Trimming took off 4 bases at V and 13 bases at J, with 23 bases between the two ends. The CDR3 runs 15 residues.